This T cell receptor (beta chain) is from a study of cytomegalovirus exposure and HLA in healthy donors. Overall study findings and caveats: Follow-up analysis later connected one missense variant in DCLRE1C with trimming of TCR beta V- and J-genes.

This clone was detected only a few times. Its antigen is not known. The CDR3 sequence is 17 residues long. The ends lost 5 bases at V and 4 bases at J; junction bases unmatched: 8. Germline CDR1 SGHTA, CDR2 FQGNSA. PCR involved 60 Vbeta and 13 Jbeta primers. Profiling relied on immunoSEQ multiplex PCR, and the TCRdb table lists in-frame clones only, not all of them. The data show about 160,000 clones, over 60% seen once. The chain couples TRBV7-2 to TRBJ2-3; the match to TRBD2 covers 14 bases. Sequencing input: PBMCs. The clonotype originates from a woman aged 50 to 65 in good health and CMV-seropositive. The CDR3 spells CASSTRLAGGPADTQYF. As DNA, the CDR3 is TGTGCCAGCAGCACCAGACTAGCGGGGGGGCCCGCAGATACGCAGTATTTT.